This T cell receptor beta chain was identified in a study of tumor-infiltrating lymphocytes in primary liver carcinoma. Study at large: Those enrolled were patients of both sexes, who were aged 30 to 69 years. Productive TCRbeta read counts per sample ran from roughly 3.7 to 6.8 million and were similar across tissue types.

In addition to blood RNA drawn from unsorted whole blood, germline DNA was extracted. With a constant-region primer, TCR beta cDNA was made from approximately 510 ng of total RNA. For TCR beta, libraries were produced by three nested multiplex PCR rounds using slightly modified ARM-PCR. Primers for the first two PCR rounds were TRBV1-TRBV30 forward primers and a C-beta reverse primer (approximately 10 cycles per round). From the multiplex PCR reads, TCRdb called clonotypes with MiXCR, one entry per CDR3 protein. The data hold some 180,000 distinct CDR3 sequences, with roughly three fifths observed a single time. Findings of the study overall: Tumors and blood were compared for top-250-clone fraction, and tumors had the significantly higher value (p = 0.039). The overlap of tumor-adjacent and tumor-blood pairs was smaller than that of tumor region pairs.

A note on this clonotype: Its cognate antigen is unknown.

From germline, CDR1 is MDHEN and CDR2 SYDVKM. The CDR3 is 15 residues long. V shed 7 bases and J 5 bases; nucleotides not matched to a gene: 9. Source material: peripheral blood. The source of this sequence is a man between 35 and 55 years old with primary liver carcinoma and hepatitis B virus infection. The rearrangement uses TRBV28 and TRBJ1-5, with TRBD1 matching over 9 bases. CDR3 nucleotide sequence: TGTGCCAGCAACTCACAGGGGGCTAACCATCAGCCCCAGCATTTT. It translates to CASNSQGANHQPQHF.